The sequence of this T cell receptor beta chain was determined in a study of CD8+ T cells in alopecia areata. On the study more broadly: It was oral tofacitinib, at 5 to 10 mg twice daily, that treated patients received.

Germline CDR1 is SNHLY and CDR2 is FYNNEI. The CDR3 consists of 12 residues. The V and J ends lost 6 bases and 6 bases, in that order; junction bases with no gene match: 3. RNA extraction was followed by reverse transcription into cDNA, which acted as the sequencing template. Sequencing used immunoSEQ multiplex PCR; TCRdb keeps in-frame clones, though not all of them. The sample contains about 220,000 clones, 50% to 70% of which appear only once. Treatment meaning: oral pan-JAK inhibitor, 5-10 mg twice daily. Lesional scalp punch biopsies and peripheral blood came from alopecia areata patients. This clone was seen more than once but under ten times.

The starting material was CD4+ T cells sorted from blood, obtained at week 4, from a patient treated with tofacitinib. The chain carries TRBV2 and TRBJ2-7, with 9 bases that match TRBD2. The TCR was taken from a human donor with alopecia areata. The CDR3 nucleotides read TGTGCCAGCAGAGTAGCGGGGGCCGAGCAGTACTTC. Translated, it gives CASRVAGAEQYF.